This entry features one T cell receptor (beta chain) sequence. Its matching antigen is unknown. The data derive from a study of T cell responses to AZD1222 COVID-19 vaccine. Study at large: Investigators merged groups given second doses at roughly 4 or roughly 12 weeks.

TCRdb keeps only in-frame clones here, not all; method: immunoSEQ multiplex PCR. The sample carries 110,000 to 150,000 clones, about 92% recorded once. Study results and caveats: Vaccine-associated CD4 TCRs ranged over spike, dominating at 160-218 and 743-854. White British ancestry dominated among donors, who included more females, and clonal diversity was possibly underestimated. The number of AZD1222 recipients seropositive at baseline was only 6 or 7.

Deletions cut 3 bases from V and 4 bases from J, with 12 bases between. The CDR3 loop spans 14 amino acids. Germline V gene sequence: CDR1 LGHDT, CDR2 YNNKEL (reference sequence). The V gene is TRBV3-1 (or the pseudogene TRBV3-2), the J gene TRBJ2-5; either TRBD1 or TRBD2 may fit D (5 bases each). The sample consisted of peripheral blood, taken on day 0 of AZD1222 vaccination. This clonotype originated in an adult in good health. CDR3 sequence: CASSHPLGRETQYF. The CDR3 DNA reads TGTGCCAGCAGCCACCCCTTGGGACGAGAGACCCAGTACTTC.